These T cell receptor beta chains were read from a single sample in a study of OX40 agonist ivuxolimab in advanced cancers. This table comes from immunoSEQ multiplex PCR, and its TCRdb copy is limited to in-frame clones, with some not included. The table includes tens of thousands of clones, 83% detected once. The sample was CD4+ or CD8+ T cells sorted from blood, taken in a trial of the OX40 agonist ivuxolimab. Every receptor here comes from an adult with an advanced solid tumor such as melanoma, head and neck, liver or kidney cancer. Both conserved end residues are part of each CDR3. D genes are given only for firm matches. Not all rows give a size; the values are once, few, many and, for expanded clones, a class.

size,V,D,J,CDR3,DNA
.,TRBV6-1,.,TRBJ2-7,CASTVGTFHEQYF,TGTGCCAGCACCGTAGGGACCTTCCACGAGCAGTACTTC
.,TRBV14,.,TRBJ2-3,CASSPTGHGPQYF,TGTGCCAGCAGCCCAACGGGACACGGGCCGCAGTATTTT
.,TRBV15,.,TRBJ1-1,CATSPTFPRNTEAFF,TGTGCCACCAGTCCCACCTTCCCGAGGAACACTGAAGCTTTCTTT
.,TRBV27,TRBD2,TRBJ2-7,CASSLSGTSGSSYEQYF,TGTGCCAGCAGTTTATCTGGGACTAGCGGGAGCTCCTACGAGCAGTACTTC
.,TRBV6-6,TRBD2,TRBJ2-3,CASSYLGREGSDTQYF,TGTGCCAGCAGTTACCTGGGGCGGGAGGGGTCGGATACGCAGTATTTT
.,TRBV5-5,.,TRBJ2-7,CASSLTQGLGVGEQYF,TGTGCCAGCAGCTTGACCCAGGGACTGGGGGTGGGGGAGCAGTACTTC
few,TRBV19,.,TRBJ2-1,CASSITRGDLFYNEQFF,TGTGCCAGTAGTATCACTAGGGGAGATTTATTCTACAATGAGCAGTTCTTC
.,TRBV7-9,.,TRBJ2-7,CASSPPGSYEQYF,TGTGCCAGCAGCCCTCCGGGCTCCTACGAGCAGTACTTC
.,TRBV9,.,TRBJ2-2,CASSVHRNLANTGELFF,TGTGCCAGCAGCGTTCACAGAAACCTCGCGAACACCGGGGAGCTGTTTTTT
few,TRBV10-3,TRBD1,TRBJ1-1,CAISESTGGGNTEAFF,TGTGCCATCAGTGAATCGACAGGGGGAGGAAACACTGAAGCTTTCTTT
.,TRBV7-9,TRBD2,TRBJ2-2,CASSSGTSGRAIAGELFF,TGTGCCAGCAGCTCTGGGACTAGCGGGAGGGCCATCGCCGGGGAGCTGTTTTTT
.,TRBV6-5,.,TRBJ2-7,CASSVDHLYEQYF,TGTGCCAGCAGTGTTGATCACCTATACGAGCAGTACTTC
.,TRBV7-9,.,TRBJ2-7,CASSSDASSYEQYF,TGTGCCAGCAGTTCCGACGCAAGTTCCTACGAGCAGTACTTC
.,TRBV9,.,TRBJ2-1,CASSSGGLPPNEQFF,TGTGCCAGCAGCTCCGGGGGACTCCCCCCCAATGAGCAGTTCTTC
few,TRBV7-2,TRBD2,TRBJ2-1,CASSPGGNYNEQFF,TGTGCCAGCAGCCCCGGGGGGAACTACAATGAGCAGTTCTTC
.,TRBV7-2,.,TRBJ2-3,CASSLGTASTDTQYF,TGTGCCAGCAGCTTAGGAACAGCTAGCACAGATACGCAGTATTTT
.,TRBV30,TRBD1,TRBJ1-2,CAWSVLGDRGLGYTF,TGTGCCTGGAGTGTATTGGGGGACAGGGGGCTTGGCTACACCTTC
.,TRBV7-3,.,TRBJ1-2,CASSSTTGQGYGYTF,TGTGCCAGCAGCTCAACCACAGGGCAAGGCTATGGCTACACCTTC
few,TRBV7-7,.,TRBJ1-1,CASSLAQNTEAFF,TGTGCTAGCAGCTTAGCGCAAAACACTGAAGCTTTCTTT
.,TRBV7-2,TRBD2,TRBJ2-5,CASSPSGGAQYF,TGTGCCAGCAGCCCCAGCGGGGGGGCCCAGTACTTC
.,TRBV10-3,.,TRBJ1-6,CAISEADNSPLHF,TGTGCCATCAGTGAGGCAGATAATTCACCCCTCCACTTT
medium-sized,TRBV28,TRBD1,TRBJ1-6,CASSFTPGTGDSPLHF,TGTGCCAGCAGTTTCACCCCCGGGACAGGGGATTCACCCCTCCACTTT
.,TRBV4-1,.,TRBJ1-5,CASSQGTANQPQHF,TGCGCCAGCAGCCAAGGGACGGCTAATCAGCCCCAGCATTTT